The 32 T cell receptor beta chains below come from one sample, sequenced in a study of T cell repertoires in cytomegalovirus infection (dated by TCRdb to between 2018 and 2020). The label giving this sample's treatment or condition can be read as: in vitro stimulation with specific CMV peptide epitopes to enrich CMV-specific T cells. No antigen has been assigned to these receptors. Sequencing instrument: Illumina HiSeq 1500. TCRdb reprocessing: public reads trimmed at Q25 with fastp, clones called with MiXCR, in-frame beta chains kept. Each CDR3 protein gets just one entry, which takes the most common genes and DNA from the rows behind it. Here the sample has around 300,000 distinct CDR3 sequences; roughly 21% occur a single time. Of the sample, roughly a fifth falls within the top ten clones. Here the sequenced sample was cultured PBMCs, taken from culture after CMV antigen stimulation. These receptors all come from a human donor in good health (CMV status not recorded). Some clones in this sample may be carry-over from other donors' samples.

This clonotype was seen repeatedly, ten times or more. This chain connects TRBV6-5 to TRBJ1-2; tentatively, D is TRBD1 (6 bases). Between the trimmed V and J ends, which lost 10 bases and 0 bases, there was a span of 15 bases. From germline, CDR1 is MNHEY and CDR2 SVGAGI. This CDR3 region has 14 residues. CDR3 in amino acids: CATLGGSANYGYTF. The DNA of the CDR3 is TGTGCCACCCTAGGGGGTTCAGCTAACTATGGCTACACCTTC.

The table lists this clonotype with a few counts. The CDR3, as DNA: TGTGCCAGCAGGATGACTAGCGGGAGTTTAAATGAGCAGTTCTTC. Protein sequence: CASRMTSGSLNEQFF. The chain links TRBV6-1 to TRBJ2-1, with 12 bases identical to TRBD2. V was clipped by 6 bases and J by 7 bases; unmatched bases: 7. Looked up from germline, CDR1 is MNHNS and CDR2 is SASEGT. This CDR3 comprises 15 residues.

The CDR3 DNA sequence: TGTGCCAGCAGCCGCGGTAGCGATAATGAGCAGTTCTTC. It encodes CASSRGSDNEQFF. The V and J genes are TRBV4-2 and TRBJ2-1, with D tentatively TRBD2 (5 bases). V was cut by 4 bases and J by 7 bases, with 11 bases left in between. Looked up from germline, CDR1 is LGHNA and CDR2 is YNFKEQ. The CDR3 covers 13 residues.

The chain has TRBV20-1 and TRBJ1-1; D is perhaps TRBD1 (5 bases). V was trimmed by 5 bases and J by 3 bases, leaving 13 bases between them. From germline, CDR1 is DFQATT and CDR2 SNEGSKA (reference sequence). This CDR3 has 13 amino acids. The CDR3 region has the DNA TGCAGTGCTCCCAGGGACGCGTACACTGAAGCTTTCTTT. This encodes CSAPRDAYTEAFF.

The V gene is TRBV15, the J gene TRBJ2-3; tentative D call: TRBD2 (7 bases). This CDR3 comprises 16 residues. The germline gives CDR1 LNHNV, CDR2 YYDKDF (reference sequence). Trimming stripped 0 bases from V and 6 bases from J, with 16 bases between. The CDR3 spells CATSREGGGPSDTQYF. The CDR3 DNA reads TGTGCCACCAGCAGAGAAGGGGGGGGGCCGAGCGATACGCAGTATTTT.

The J gene is TRBJ1-1, the V gene TRBV12-3 or TRBV12-4; no firm D call. V was shortened by 2 bases and J by 0 bases, with 10 bases between the two germline ends. The CDR3 has 15 amino acids. The CDR3 DNA reads TGTGCCAGCAGTTTATGGGCCTCAATGAACACTGAAGCTTTCTTT. The encoded protein is CASSLWASMNTEAFF.

The rearrangement links TRBV24-1 to TRBJ2-5; D is possibly TRBD2 (5 bases). The V end lost 4 bases, the J end lost 5 bases, and 13 bases lay between the germline ends. Per the germline V gene, CDR1 is KGHDR and CDR2 is SFDVKD. The CDR3 extends over 14 amino acids. The CDR3 here is CATSDPDFGETQYF. The CDR3 DNA reads TGTGCCACCAGTGACCCGGACTTTGGGGAGACCCAGTACTTC.

This clonotype was picked up many times. The CDR3 spells CASSSVSGNSRGVGTEAFF. The CDR3 region has the DNA TGTGCCAGCAGCTCAGTTAGTGGTAACTCCCGGGGCGTGGGCACTGAAGCTTTCTTT. This rearrangement joins TRBV7-9 to TRBJ1-1; maybe TRBD1 (5 bases). V was shortened by 4 bases and J by 4 bases, with 28 bases between the two germline ends. CDR3 length equals 19 residues. Germline loops: CDR1 SEHNR, CDR2 FQNEAQ (reference sequence).

The rearrangement joins TRBV20-1 to TRBJ2-7; 7 bases are a match to TRBD2. The V and J ends lost 0 bases and 4 bases, in that order; junction bases with no gene match: 15. The CDR3 runs to 17 residues. Germline V gene data show CDR1 as DFQATT and CDR2 as SNEGSKA (reference sequence). The DNA for the CDR3 is TGCAGTGCTAGAGATCTGAAAGATCCACTAGCGAATTACGAGCAGTACTTC. This encodes CSARDLKDPLANYEQYF.

Comments on this clonotype: With a much larger clone just one base away, this may be a read error. The V call is TRBV7-2, the J call TRBJ2-2, with D possibly matching TRBD2 (5 bases). There are 17 residues in the CDR3. Per the germline V gene, CDR1 is SGHTA and CDR2 is FQGNSA. The CDR3 loop reads CASSSSPPGMNTVELFF. The CDR3 DNA reads TGTGCCAGCAGCTCATCCCCACCGGGGATGAACACCGTGGAGCTGTTTTTT.

The chain is built from TRBV12-3 or TRBV12-4 and TRBJ2-1; 12 bases are a match to TRBD2. J was trimmed by 7 bases and V by 7 bases; bases with no gene match: 8. This CDR3 comprises 15 residues. CDR3 sequence reads: CASTEGTSGFNEQFF. CDR3 coding DNA: TGTGCCAGCACCGAGGGGACTAGCGGGTTTAATGAGCAGTTCTTC.

The sample holds many counts of this clonotype. The chain employs TRBV11-2 and TRBJ1-1, with D unclear. This CDR3 is built from 14 residues. Germline V gene sequence: CDR1 SGHAT, CDR2 FQNNGV. The V and J ends lost 4 bases and 6 bases respectively, with 15 bases between them. Here the CDR3 reads CASSSIPLSPEAFF. The CDR3 DNA reads as TGTGCCAGCAGCTCCATTCCTCTATCCCCTGAAGCTTTCTTT.

This clonotype appeared many times. This sequence joins TRBV7-2 and TRBJ2-1, with D tentatively TRBD1 or TRBD2 (5 bases each). Germline assignment: CDR1 SGHTA and CDR2 FQGNSA. There are 16 residues in the CDR3. Trimming took off 2 bases at V and 8 bases at J, with 19 bases between the two ends. CDR3: CASSLIVGTRWDEQFF. The CDR3 nucleotides read TGTGCCAGCAGCTTAATTGTCGGGACCCGTTGGGATGAGCAGTTCTTC.

This clonotype was picked up many times. The chain uses TRBV6-6 and TRBJ2-7; D is perhaps TRBD2 (6 bases). The CDR3 has 14 residues. V lost 6 bases, J lost 1 base, and 13 bases lay in between. The germline V gene has CDR1 MNHNY and CDR2 SVGAGI (reference sequence). In nucleotides, the CDR3 is TGTGCCAGCAGATCGGGAGTTTTATCCTACGAGCAGTACTTC. It yields the protein CASRSGVLSYEQYF.

The chain links TRBV6-6 to TRBJ2-1; 11 bases line up with TRBD2. Looked up from germline, CDR1 is MNHNY and CDR2 is SVGAGI (reference sequence). CDR3 length: 19 amino acids. The trim removed 2 bases at V and 0 bases at J, leaving 9 bases unmatched. The CDR3 loop reads CASSYPLAGGKSSYNEQFF. CDR3 coding DNA: TGTGCCAGCAGTTACCCGCTAGCGGGAGGAAAGAGCTCCTACAATGAGCAGTTCTTC.

Regarding this clonotype: A junction end diverges from the germline sequence, so it may reflect a read error. V usage is TRBV28 and J usage is TRBJ1-5; 7 bases fit TRBD1. Germline CDR1 MDHEN, CDR2 SYDVKM. The CDR3 is 15 residues long. The CDR3 DNA reads as TGTGCCAGCAGTTACCGGGACAGAGGGTATCAGCCCCAGCAATTT. This gives the protein CASSYRDRGYQPQQF.

This clonotype was recorded at least ten times. The chain employs TRBV7-2 and TRBJ2-7; 9 bases map to TRBD2. This CDR3 comprises 12 residues. The germline V gene encodes CDR1 SGHTA and CDR2 FQGNSA. V gave up 6 bases and J gave up 8 bases; unmatched junction bases: 5. The CDR3 protein is CASSSLAGQQYF. In DNA form, the CDR3 reads TGTGCCAGCAGTTCCCTAGCGGGACAGCAGTACTTC.

This clonotype was counted only a few times. This chain connects TRBV6-2 or TRBV6-3 to TRBJ2-1; D unclear. Germline CDR1 is MNHEY and CDR2 is SVGEGT. V was trimmed by 6 bases and J by 5 bases, leaving 8 bases between them. This CDR3 has 12 amino acids. The CDR3 sequence is CASRLRNNEQFF. CDR3 DNA: TGTGCCAGCAGGCTTCGTAACAATGAGCAGTTCTTC.

This clonotype was counted ten times or more. CDR3 in amino acids: CATLGGLSSGANVLTF. CDR3 nucleotide sequence: TGTGCCACCCTAGGGGGCCTGTCCTCTGGGGCCAACGTCCTGACTTTC. The chain recombines TRBV7-6 with TRBJ2-6; 7 bases agree with TRBD1. This CDR3 comprises 16 residues. J lost 0 bases, V lost 10 bases, and 9 bases had no gene match. In germline, CDR1 is SGHVS, CDR2 FNYEAQ.

This clonotype was detected only a few times. The chain joins TRBV6-2 or TRBV6-3 to TRBJ2-1; TRBD2 matches 8 bases. The V gene end was trimmed by 6 bases and the J gene end by 5 bases; junction bases not matched to a gene: 9. The CDR3 runs 15 residues. Per the germline V gene, CDR1 is MNHEY and CDR2 is SVGEGT. The CDR3 spells CASRAAGVGNNEQFF. The CDR3 DNA follows: TGTGCCAGCAGAGCAGCGGGAGTTGGGAACAATGAGCAGTTCTTC.

The genes are TRBV4-1 and TRBJ1-2; 7 nucleotides agree with TRBD1. V shed 5 bases, J shed 4 bases, and the junction held 4 bases outside the gene matches. CDR1 and CDR2 from the germline V gene are MGHRA and YSYEKL. This CDR3 comprises 13 residues. The CDR3 sequence is CASSGQGGYGYTF. CDR3 DNA: TGCGCCAGCAGCGGGCAGGGGGGCTATGGCTACACCTTC.

The gene calls are TRBV4-1 and TRBJ2-2; D ambiguous. Trimming removed 0 bases from V and 1 base from J, with 6 bases in between. Looked up from germline, CDR1 is MGHRA and CDR2 is YSYEKL. This CDR3 has 15 amino acids. CDR3: CASSQDRGNTGELFF. In nucleotides, the CDR3 is TGCGCCAGCAGCCAAGATCGCGGGAACACCGGGGAGCTGTTTTTT.

The V gene is TRBV20-1, the J gene TRBJ1-1; D possibly corresponds to TRBD1 (6 bases). The CDR3 is 15 residues long. Germline V CDR1 and CDR2: DFQATT, SNEGSKA (reference sequence). Trimming removed 0 bases from V and 4 bases from J, with 15 bases in between. This chain's CDR3 is CSARDPAGVATEAFF. The CDR3, as DNA: TGCAGTGCTAGAGATCCGGCAGGGGTGGCCACTGAAGCTTTCTTT.

The chain has TRBV20-1 and TRBJ1-2, with D possibly TRBD1 on 5 matching bases. The CDR3 totals 14 residues. Germline CDR1 and CDR2: DFQATT and SNEGSKA (reference sequence). The CDR3 loop is CSPSPRQGGYGYTF. The CDR3 region has the DNA TGCAGCCCCTCCCCCCGGCAGGGAGGATATGGCTACACCTTC.

The V call is TRBV12-3 or TRBV12-4, the J call TRBJ1-2; maybe TRBD1 (5 bases). V lost 3 bases to trimming and J lost 6 bases, with 11 bases between them. The CDR3 runs 13 residues. The CDR3 DNA reads as TGTGCCAGCAGTTTCTCCAGGGAGGATGGCTACACCTTC. Protein product: CASSFSREDGYTF.

The J gene is TRBJ2-3, the V gene TRBV27; D is possibly TRBD1 (6 bases). V was pared by 1 base and J by 5 bases, with 16 bases between. Germline assignment: CDR1 MNHEY and CDR2 SMNVEV (reference sequence). The CDR3 is 16 residues long. Here the CDR3 DNA reads TGTGCCAGCAGTTTATTTGGTCTTATAGGGGGAGATACGCAGTATTTT. Translation gives CASSLFGLIGGDTQYF.

In nucleotides, the CDR3 is TGTGCCAGCAGCTTCTTGGGGGTGGAGACTGAAGCTTTCTTT. This sequence encodes CASSFLGVETEAFF. The chain joins TRBV7-9 to TRBJ1-1, with a weak D call TRBD1 (5 bases). The germline CDR1 and CDR2 sequences are SEHNR and FQNEAQ (reference sequence). V was shortened by 3 bases and J by 5 bases, with 13 bases between the two germline ends. The CDR3 runs 14 residues.

This clonotype was recorded a few times. The chain combines TRBV10-1 with TRBJ2-3, with D maybe TRBD1 (5 bases). Germline V CDR1 and CDR2: WNHNN, SYGVQD (reference sequence). CDR3 length: 14 amino acids. V was pared by 6 bases and J by 1 base, with 11 bases between. CDR3 loop: CASSVGEGTDTQYF. CDR3 nucleotide sequence: TGCGCCAGCAGCGTAGGGGAAGGCACAGATACGCAGTATTTT.

This clonotype occurred many times. The chain links TRBV7-8 to TRBJ2-2, with D possibly matching TRBD2 (5 bases). Trimming removed 5 bases from V and 2 bases from J, with 9 bases in between. The CDR3 has 14 amino acids. Per germline, CDR1 SGHVS and CDR2 FQNEAQ. The CDR3 loop reads CASSPRLNTGELFF. The CDR3 coding sequence is TGTGCCAGCAGCCCGCGACTAAACACCGGGGAGCTGTTTTTT.

This clonotype appeared many times. The chain is built from TRBV6-1 and TRBJ2-5, with 11 bases aligning to TRBD2. Germline-derived CDR1 and CDR2 are MNHNS and SASEGT. The CDR3 runs to 15 residues. Trimming cost V 6 bases and J 2 bases; bases outside gene matches: 5. Here the CDR3 reads CASSPTSGIQETQYF. DNA of the CDR3: TGTGCCAGCAGCCCGACTAGCGGGATTCAAGAGACCCAGTACTTC.

This clonotype was seen at least ten times. The chain uses TRBV7-2 and TRBJ2-2; weak D call: TRBD2 (5 bases). The CDR3 length is 17 residues. Germline V gives CDR1 SGHTA, CDR2 FQGNSA. Trimming pared 5 bases from V and 3 bases from J, leaving 19 bases between. CDR3 nucleotide sequence: TGTGCCAGCAGCCTAGAACCCTCAGCGGCTGACACCGGGGAGCTGTTTTTT. This encodes CASSLEPSAADTGELFF. The complete variable domain, with remaining parts taken from reference TRBV7-2 and TRBJ2-2, reads GAGVSQSPSNKVTEKGKDVELRCDPISGHTALYWYRQSLGQGLEFLIYFQGNSAPDKSGLPSDRFSAERTGGSVSTLTIQRTQQEDSAVYLCASSLEPSAADTGELFFGEGSRLTVL.

The chain recombines TRBV7-2 with TRBJ2-3; D uncertain. Trimming removed 0 bases from V and 6 bases from J, with 10 bases in between. This CDR3 is 14 amino acids long. The V gene's germline CDR1 is SGHTA and CDR2 FQGNSA. CDR3 DNA sequence: TGTGCCAGCAGCTTAGCGACGCGCCGGGATACGCAGTATTTT. Its translation: CASSLATRRDTQYF. Variable domain in full (rest from reference TRBV7-2 and TRBJ2-3): GAGVSQSPSNKVTEKGKDVELRCDPISGHTALYWYRQSLGQGLEFLIYFQGNSAPDKSGLPSDRFSAERTGGSVSTLTIQRTQQEDSAVYLCASSLATRRDTQYFGPGTRLTVL.